The 18 T cell receptor beta chains listed next were all sequenced from one sample in a study of blood T cells in healthy people across ages. A J-beta primer mix and a sample-barcoded 5' primer were used in a second PCR of roughly 7 to 12 cycles. TCRdb re-called the 5' RACE reads through MiXCR, storing one row per CDR3 protein. Here the sample spans about 760,000 distinct CDR3 sequences, 56% being singletons. The sample was blood. Receptor source: a man in his forties or fifties in good health.

This clonotype was detected only a few times. In DNA form, the CDR3 reads TGTGCCAGCAGAGGGGTGGGACAGCTGGGCGAAAAACTGTTTTTT. This translates into CASRGVGQLGEKLFF. The chain links TRBV6-5 to TRBJ1-4; 7 bases line up with TRBD1. The junction had 12 bases not matched to a gene; V was cut back by 6 bases and J by 8 bases. CDR1 is MNHEY, CDR2 SVGAGI, per germline. This CDR3 region has 15 residues.

The chain combines TRBV12-3 or TRBV12-4 with TRBJ1-2, with 8 bases identical to TRBD1. The CDR3 consists of 14 residues. V dropped 5 bases and J dropped 4; count of bases not matched to a gene: 6. For the CDR3, the DNA is TGTGCCAGCAGTAGGGGACAGGAAACCTATGGCTACACCTTC. Amino acids: CASSRGQETYGYTF.

The J gene is TRBJ2-1, the V gene TRBV5-1; 8 bases agree with TRBD1. The CDR3 loop spans 15 amino acids. With 5 bases clipped from V and 5 bases from J, the junction kept 9 bases outside the gene matches. The germline gives CDR1 SGHRS, CDR2 YFSETQ. DNA of the CDR3: TGCGCCAGCAGTGGGTTCAGGGGGCGGAACAATGAGCAGTTCTTC. This translates into CASSGFRGRNNEQFF.

This sequence joins TRBV7-2 and TRBJ2-4; a possible D gene is TRBD2 (6 bases). With the DNA end fitting TRBJ2-7 better, the J assignment may be wrong. This CDR3 has 14 amino acids. In germline, CDR1 is SGHTA, CDR2 FQGNSA. CDR3 sequence reads: CASSVEAGRYEQYF. CDR3 nucleotides: TGTGCCAGCAGCGTAGAAGCGGGTCGGTACGAGCAGTACTTC.

The chain links TRBV9 to TRBJ2-5; D possibly corresponds to TRBD1 (6 bases). Per the germline V gene, CDR1 is SGDLS and CDR2 is YYNGEE. Trimming shortened V by 3 bases and J by 7 bases, and 19 bases separated the two germline ends. The CDR3 consists of 15 residues. Written as DNA, the CDR3 is TGTGCCAGCAGCGCGCCGGAGGACAGCGTCGGGACCCAGTACTTC. The encoded protein is CASSAPEDSVGTQYF.

The genes are TRBV24-1 and TRBJ2-1; D may be TRBD1 or TRBD2 (5 bases each). This CDR3 comprises 16 residues. Germline assignment: CDR1 KGHDR and CDR2 SFDVKD. With 4 bases removed from V and 0 bases from J, the gap between germline ends came to 12 bases. This CDR3 reads CATSDGTGSSYNEQFF. The CDR3 coding sequence is TGTGCCACCAGTGACGGGACGGGGAGCTCCTACAATGAGCAGTTCTTC.

The chain carries TRBV29-1 and TRBJ2-5; 8 bases are shared with TRBD1. V lost 1 base to trimming and J lost 1 base; unmatched junction nucleotides: 8. The CDR3 has 16 amino acids. Germline V gene sequence: CDR1 SQVTM, CDR2 ANQGSEA. In DNA, the CDR3 is TGCAGCGTTGAAGGGGCGAGGACAGGGAGCCAAGAGACCCAGTACTTC. Its protein product is CSVEGARTGSQETQYF.

The V call is TRBV20-1, the J call TRBJ1-6; no reliable D call. The CDR3 spans 15 residues. Germline CDR1 reads DFQATT; CDR2 reads SNEGSKA (reference sequence). Trimming stripped 1 base from V and 1 base from J, with 8 bases between. CDR3 loop: CSARGSGSYNSPLHF. The CDR3, as DNA: TGCAGTGCTAGAGGCTCGGGGTCCTATAATTCACCCCTCCACTTT.

There are a few counts of this clonotype. This rearrangement joins TRBV10-3 to TRBJ2-3; 7 bases line up with TRBD1. With 6 bases clipped from V and 2 bases from J, the junction kept 5 bases outside the gene matches. The CDR3 contains 14 residues. Germline values: CDR1 ENHRY, CDR2 SYGVKD. The CDR3 region is CAIRQTGPTDTQYF. The CDR3 DNA is TGTGCCATCAGACAGACAGGGCCCACAGATACGCAGTATTTT.

The J gene is TRBJ1-5, the V gene TRBV3-1, with 7 nucleotides matching TRBD1. After removal of 2 bases from V and 4 bases from J, the junction contained 11 bases not matched to a gene. In germline, CDR1 is LGHDT, CDR2 YNNKEL (reference sequence). The CDR3 is 17 residues long. The CDR3 sequence: CASSQSTGQVGNQPQHF. CDR3 coding DNA: TGTGCCAGCAGCCAATCAACCGGACAGGTGGGGAATCAGCCCCAGCATTTT.

Points on this clonotype: A much larger clone differs from this one at a single base, so this may be a read error. The V gene is TRBV4-3, the J gene TRBJ2-1; D is perhaps TRBD2 (5 bases). The germline V gene has CDR1 LGHNA and CDR2 YSLEER. The CDR3 totals 13 residues. The CDR3 here is CASSPGVWNGQFF. The CDR3 coding sequence is TGCGCCAGCAGCCCCGGGGTATGGAATGGGCAGTTCTTC.

V usage is TRBV28 and J usage is TRBJ1-1; TRBD1 aligns across 8 bases. This CDR3 has 18 residues. V lost 9 bases to trimming and J lost 10 bases; unmatched junction nucleotides: 28. Germline assignment: CDR1 MDHEN and CDR2 SYDVKM. CDR3 bases: TGTGCCAGTCACCAATTATCGGGACAGGTAGTAGGCTGGAGAGGAGCTTTCTTT. Translating it yields CASHQLSGQVVGWRGAFF. Supplemented by reference TRBV28 and TRBJ1-1, the full variable domain reads DVKVTQSSRYLVKRTGEKVFLECVQDMDHENMFWYRQDPGLGLRLIYFSYDVKMKEKGDIPEGYSVSREKKERFSLILESASTNQTSMYLCASHQLSGQVVGWRGAFFGQGTRLTVV.

V and J are TRBV18 and TRBJ1-5, with D maybe TRBD1 (6 bases). Trimming took off 2 bases at V and 7 bases at J, with 12 bases between the two ends. CDR1 is KGHSH and CDR2 is LQKENI in the germline V gene. This CDR3 has 14 residues. The CDR3 reads CASSPEGGPQPQHF. DNA of the CDR3: TGTGCCAGCTCACCAGAGGGGGGGCCGCAGCCCCAGCATTTT. The entire variable domain, with the rest obtained from reference TRBV18 and TRBJ1-5, is as follows: NAGVMQNPRHLVRRRGQEARLRCSPMKGHSHVYWYRQLPEEGLKFMVYLQKENIIDESGMPKERFSAEFPKEGPSILRIQQVVRGDSAAYFCASSPEGGPQPQHFGDGTRLSIL.

The chain employs TRBV12-3 or TRBV12-4 and TRBJ1-1; 7 positions agree with TRBD1. Losses at the gene ends were 4 bases for V and 6 bases for J; bases not matched to a gene: 8. The CDR3 spans 14 residues. In nucleotides, the CDR3 is TGTGCCAGCAGTTCCGCAGGGGGTGGGGCTGAAGCTTTCTTT. Its translation is CASSSAGGGAEAFF.

There are many counts of this clonotype. V and J are TRBV20-1 and TRBJ2-1, with D unclear. V was trimmed by 7 bases and J by 6 bases, leaving 4 bases between them. This CDR3 region has 9 residues. In germline, CDR1 is DFQATT, CDR2 SNEGSKA (reference sequence). The CDR3, as DNA: TGCAGTGTCCCCAATGAGCAGTTCTTC. This sequence encodes CSVPNEQFF.

Notes on this clonotype: This may be a read error: a much more frequent sequence differs by one nucleotide. This chain uses TRBV29-1 with TRBJ1-5, with a weak D call TRBD1 (6 bases). The CDR3 runs to 15 residues. Trimming shortened V by 5 bases and J by 2 bases, and 16 bases separated the two germline ends. Germline V gene sequence: CDR1 SQVTM, CDR2 ANQGSEA. The CDR3 nucleotides read TGCAGCGTTCGCACAGGGACAAGGGGCAATCAGCCCCAGCATTTT. Translation gives CSVRTGTRGNQPQHF.

The CDR3 region is CASSSGTAGGSPLHF. For the CDR3, the DNA is TGTGCCAGCAGCTCAGGGACAGCCGGAGGTTCACCCCTCCACTTT. V and J are TRBV7-3 and TRBJ1-6; 7 nucleotides line up with TRBD1. The trim removed 4 bases at V and 9 bases at J, leaving 9 bases unmatched. This CDR3 region has 15 residues. The V gene's germline CDR1 is SGHTA and CDR2 FQGTGA.

The chain couples TRBV28 to TRBJ1-6, with TRBD1 matching 7 bases. Trimming removed 6 bases from V and 5 bases from J; junction bases left unmatched: 4. Germline V CDR1 and CDR2: MDHEN, SYDVKM. The CDR3 is made up of 14 amino acids. The CDR3 DNA reads as TGTGCCAGCAGACCGGGACAGAATAATTCACCCCTCCACTTT. Its translation is CASRPGQNNSPLHF.